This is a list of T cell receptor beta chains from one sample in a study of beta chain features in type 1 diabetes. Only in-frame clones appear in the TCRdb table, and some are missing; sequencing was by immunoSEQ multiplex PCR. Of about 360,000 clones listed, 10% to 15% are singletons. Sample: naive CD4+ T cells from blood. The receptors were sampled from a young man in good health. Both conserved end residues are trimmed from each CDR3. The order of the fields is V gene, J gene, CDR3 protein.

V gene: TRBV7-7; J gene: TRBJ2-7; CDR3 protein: ASSQSGQGAVQY
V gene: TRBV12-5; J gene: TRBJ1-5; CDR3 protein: ASGLTTGHNQPQH
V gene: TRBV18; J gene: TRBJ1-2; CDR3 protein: ASSPRDGLEGGYT
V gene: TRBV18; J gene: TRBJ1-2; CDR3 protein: ASSPLTITGVNGYT
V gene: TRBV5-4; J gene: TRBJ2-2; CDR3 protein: ASSPGTGGNTGELF
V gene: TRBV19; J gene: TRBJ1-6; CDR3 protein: ASRLDRYSPLH
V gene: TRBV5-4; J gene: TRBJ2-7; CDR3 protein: ASSSVTSGAYEQY
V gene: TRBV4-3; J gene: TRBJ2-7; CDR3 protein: ASSRAPRAEQY
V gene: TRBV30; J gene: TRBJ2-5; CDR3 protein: AWEEASGSRETQY
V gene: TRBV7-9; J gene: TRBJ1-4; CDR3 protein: ASSYFLGEKLF
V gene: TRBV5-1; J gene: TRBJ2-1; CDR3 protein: ASSSLLQGRNYNEQF
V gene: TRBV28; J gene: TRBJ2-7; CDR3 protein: ASSSGTVPYEQY
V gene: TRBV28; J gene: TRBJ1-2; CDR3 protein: ASSPQGRGNGYT
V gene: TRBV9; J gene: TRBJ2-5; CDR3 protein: ASSPQDRVETQY
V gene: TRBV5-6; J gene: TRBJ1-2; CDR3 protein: ASSGARDSNGYT
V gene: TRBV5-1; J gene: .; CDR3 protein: ASSSAPGQGYEQY
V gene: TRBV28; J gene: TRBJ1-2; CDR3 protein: ASQTGQGYGYT
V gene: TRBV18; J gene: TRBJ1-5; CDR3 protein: ASSPPYSRGNQPQH
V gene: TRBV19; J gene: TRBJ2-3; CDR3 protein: ASSSGASTDTQY
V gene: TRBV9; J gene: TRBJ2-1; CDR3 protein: ASSVAWAEQF
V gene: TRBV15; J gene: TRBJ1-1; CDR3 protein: ATSRGDRGGAEAF
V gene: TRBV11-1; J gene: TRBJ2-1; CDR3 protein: ASRLDTLSYNEQF
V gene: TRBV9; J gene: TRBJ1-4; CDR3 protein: ASSPFGGDTGKLF
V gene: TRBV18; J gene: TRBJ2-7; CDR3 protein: ASSPPGGSYEQY
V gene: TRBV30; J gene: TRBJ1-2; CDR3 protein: AWTGGGRPSFYGYT
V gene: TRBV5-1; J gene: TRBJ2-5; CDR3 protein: ASSRGASVRETQY
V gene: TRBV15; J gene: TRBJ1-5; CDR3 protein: ATSRAYRGGSNQPQH
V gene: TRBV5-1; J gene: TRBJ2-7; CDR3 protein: ASSLGTSQYEQY
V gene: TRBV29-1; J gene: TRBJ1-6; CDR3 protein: SVAEGQDNSPLH
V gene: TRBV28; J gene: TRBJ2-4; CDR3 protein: ASILGANHKNIQY
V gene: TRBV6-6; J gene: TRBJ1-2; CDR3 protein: ASSSLNGYT
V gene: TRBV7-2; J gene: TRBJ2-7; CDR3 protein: ASSLSLAVTYEQY
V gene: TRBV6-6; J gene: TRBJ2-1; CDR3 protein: ASSQRGHEQF
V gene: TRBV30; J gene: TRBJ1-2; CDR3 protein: AWTYRGPYGGYT
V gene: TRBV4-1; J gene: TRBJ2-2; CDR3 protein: ASSQELRARGTGELF
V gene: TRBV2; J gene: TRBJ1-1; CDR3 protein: ATQQGKYRNTEAF
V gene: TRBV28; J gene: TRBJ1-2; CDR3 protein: ASSLSGQGFHYGYT
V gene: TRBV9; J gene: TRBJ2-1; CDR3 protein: ASSVVGGRFVDEQF
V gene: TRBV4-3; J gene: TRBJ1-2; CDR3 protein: ASSQDLSVVYLDGYT
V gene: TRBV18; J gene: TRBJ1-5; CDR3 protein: ASSPTTGMMSNQPQH
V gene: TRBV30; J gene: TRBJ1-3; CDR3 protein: AWSIDSHTIY
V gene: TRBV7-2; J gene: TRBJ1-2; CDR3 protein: ASSLTGGNNYGYT
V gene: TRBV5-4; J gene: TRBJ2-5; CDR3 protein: ASSLATPLTGQETQY
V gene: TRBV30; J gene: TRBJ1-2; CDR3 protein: AWSEDFYGYT
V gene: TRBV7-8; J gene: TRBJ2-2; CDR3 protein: ASSLPRGLAAGELF
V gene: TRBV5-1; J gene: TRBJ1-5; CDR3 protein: ASSLGPGQGSQPQH
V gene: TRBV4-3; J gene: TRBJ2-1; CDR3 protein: ASSAQRTQASRPYNEQF
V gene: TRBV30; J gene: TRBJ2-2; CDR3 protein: AWSDLPRQTGELF